The 11 T cell receptor beta chains in this list originate from one sample, sequenced in a study of blood T cell repertoires in COVID-19. TCRdb's table, derived via immunoSEQ multiplex PCR, lists solely in-frame clones and lacks some. The sample consists of more than 250,000 clones, about 82% of them appearing once. Input material: peripheral blood. The source of these receptors is a woman in her forties or fifties with acute or convalescent COVID-19.

This clone was detected only a few times. The CDR3 spells CASTIGLAVAKNIQYF. In DNA, the CDR3 is TGTGCCAGCACCATCGGACTAGCGGTAGCCAAAAACATTCAGTACTTC. The V gene is TRBV28, the J gene TRBJ2-4; 10 bases agree with TRBD2. Germline V gene lookup returns CDR1 MDHEN and CDR2 SYDVKM. V lost 7 bases, J lost 0 bases, and 6 bases stayed unmatched. This CDR3 has 16 residues.

The chain carries TRBV3-1 (or the pseudogene TRBV3-2) and TRBJ1-2; D unclear. The germline V gene encodes CDR1 LGHDT and CDR2 YNNKEL (reference sequence). V lost 3 bases, J lost 6 bases, and 14 bases lay in between. The CDR3 has 14 amino acids. DNA for the CDR3: TGTGCCAGCAGCCATCGTACCCTCGGAGATGGCTACACCTTC. Its translation is CASSHRTLGDGYTF.

The chain links TRBV30 to TRBJ1-2, with 7 positions matching TRBD1. CDR3 length: 15 amino acids. CDR1 and CDR2 (germline): GTSNPN, SVGIG (reference sequence). The ends lost 3 bases at V and 4 bases at J; junction bases unmatched: 11. The CDR3 DNA is TGTGCCTGGAGGGACAGGAGAATCACTGGCTATGGCTACACCTTC. Its protein product is CAWRDRRITGYGYTF. Full variable domain (missing parts from reference TRBV30 and TRBJ1-2): SQTIHQWPATLVQPVGSPLSLECTVEGTSNPNLYWYRQAAGRGLQLLFYSVGIGQISSEVPQNLSASRPQDRQFILSSKKLLLSDSGFYLCAWRDRRITGYGYTFGSGTRLTVV.

The genes are TRBV5-1 and TRBJ2-5; 8 bases align to TRBD1. V dropped 8 bases and J dropped 2; count of bases not matched to a gene: 17. Germline V gene sequence: CDR1 SGHRS, CDR2 YFSETQ. The CDR3 is 17 amino acids. CDR3 region: CASTRDRFVVGQETQYF. The CDR3 DNA reads as TGCGCCAGTACCCGGGACAGGTTCGTTGTAGGTCAAGAGACCCAGTACTTC.

The chain is built from TRBV4-3 and TRBJ1-4; the match to TRBD1 covers 7 bases. CDR1 is LGHNA, CDR2 YSLEER, per germline. Unmatched junction bases numbered 5, after V lost 4 bases and J lost 3 bases. The length of the CDR3 is 15 residues. CDR3 amino acids: CASSPSGQANEKLFF. CDR3 sequence (DNA): TGCGCCAGCAGCCCAAGTGGACAGGCTAATGAAAAACTGTTTTTT.

This clone was picked up one time. In DNA, the CDR3 is TGTGCCAGTAGGGGACTAGCGGGAAGCGGCACAGATACGCAGTATTTT. Translated: CASRGLAGSGTDTQYF. V gene TRBV19 combines with J gene TRBJ2-3; 13 nucleotides line up with TRBD2. The CDR3 sequence is 16 residues long. The V and J ends lost 6 bases and 1 base, in that order; junction bases with no gene match: 4. Germline values: CDR1 LNHDA, CDR2 SQIVND (reference sequence).

The chain couples TRBV24-1 to TRBJ1-4; TRBD1 matches 8 bases. Germline V gene lookup returns CDR1 KGHDR and CDR2 SFDVKD. With V trimmed by 2 bases and J by 7 bases, 5 bases remained unmatched. This CDR3 has 15 residues. Here the CDR3 reads CATSDSRGTGEKLFF. The CDR3 bases are TGTGCCACCAGTGATTCAAGAGGGACAGGTGAAAAACTGTTTTTT.

Written as DNA, the CDR3 is TGTGCCAGCAGCTTCGACATCTACGAGCAGTACTTC. This codes for CASSFDIYEQYF. This chain uses TRBV2 with TRBJ2-7, with D unresolved. The V gene lost 6 bases and the J gene lost 3 bases, with 9 bases spanning the gap. The CDR3 covers 12 residues. CDR1 and CDR2 from the germline V gene are SNHLY and FYNNEI.

The chain uses TRBV7-9 and TRBJ1-4; TRBD1 matches at 9 bases. The CDR3 covers 14 residues. J lost 8 bases, V lost 5 bases, and 6 bases had no gene match. The V gene's germline CDR1 is SEHNR and CDR2 FQNEAQ (reference sequence). In DNA form, the CDR3 reads TGTGCCAGCAGCGCCGGGACAGGGAACGAAAAACTGTTTTTT. Amino acid sequence: CASSAGTGNEKLFF.

V and J are TRBV23-1 and TRBJ2-1, with 9 nucleotides matching TRBD1. TRBV23-1 is placed among ORFs of uncertain function. This CDR3 has 15 residues. The V and J ends lost 1 base and 5 bases, in that order; junction bases with no gene match: 3. The CDR3 loop reads CASSQWTGVDNEQFF. CDR3 DNA: TGCGCCAGCAGTCAATGGACAGGGGTAGACAATGAGCAGTTCTTC.

The table lists this clone with a few counts. V is TRBV2 and J is TRBJ2-7; 8 bases fit TRBD1. The CDR3 consists of 14 residues. V gave up 5 bases and J gave up 6 bases; unmatched junction bases: 9. Germline V lookup: CDR1 SNHLY, CDR2 FYNNEI. The CDR3 region is CASSSDRVNLEQYF. Here the CDR3 DNA reads TGTGCCAGCAGTTCGGACAGGGTAAACCTCGAGCAGTACTTC.